A single sample is the source of the 22 T cell receptor beta chains below, sequenced in a study of blood T cell repertoires in COVID-19. Sequencing used immunoSEQ multiplex PCR; TCRdb keeps in-frame clones, though not all of them. Seen here are 90,000 or so clones, 65% to 90% observed once, and the top ten hold just under 25%. Sequencing was performed on peripheral blood. These receptors were collected from a man aged 55-75 years with acute or convalescent COVID-19.

V usage is TRBV10-2 and J usage is TRBJ2-2, with D perhaps TRBD2 (6 bases). The length of the CDR3 is 15 residues. The V end lost 6 bases, the J end lost 2 bases, and 13 bases lay between the germline ends. The germline V gene has CDR1 WSHSY and CDR2 SAAADI. CDR3 sequence (DNA): TGCGCCAGCAGGCGGGGCAGCGGCAACACCGGGGAGCTGTTTTTT. The encoded protein is CASRRGSGNTGELFF.

J is TRBJ2-1 and V is TRBV4-1, with TRBD2 identical over 8 bases. The CDR3 contains 16 residues. The germline CDR1 and CDR2 sequences are MGHRA and YSYEKL. The V and J ends lost 0 bases and 4 bases, in that order; junction bases with no gene match: 5. The CDR3 reads CASSQERTSRYNEQFF. The CDR3 nucleotides are TGCGCCAGCAGCCAAGAGAGGACTAGCAGGTACAATGAGCAGTTCTTC.

V gene TRBV28 combines with J gene TRBJ2-5, with TRBD1 matching over 9 bases. Germline V CDR1 and CDR2: MDHEN, SYDVKM. The CDR3 is 14 amino acids. With V trimmed by 2 bases and J by 6 bases, 4 bases remained unmatched. The CDR3 region has the DNA TGTGCCAGCAGTTTACCTGGGACAGGGAAGACCCAGTACTTC. Encoded protein: CASSLPGTGKTQYF.

The chain joins TRBV2 to TRBJ2-1, with 8 bases lining up with TRBD1. The J segment lost 5 bases and the V segment lost 4 bases, leaving 7 bases of the junction unmatched. This CDR3 is 15 amino acids long. Germline V lookup: CDR1 SNHLY, CDR2 FYNNEI. CDR3 sequence: CASSGLRQGNNEQFF. The CDR3 DNA follows: TGTGCCAGCAGTGGTTTAAGACAGGGGAACAATGAGCAGTTCTTC.

The DNA of the CDR3 is TGTGCCACCAGTGATCCCTCCCCTCGTGGCGGGTTGGATACGCAGTATTTT. Its translation is CATSDPSPRGGLDTQYF. This chain links TRBV24-1 with TRBJ2-3; possibly TRBD2 for D (5 bases). The V end lost 3 bases, the J end lost 6 bases, and 21 bases lay between the germline ends. The CDR3 totals 17 residues. The germline gives CDR1 KGHDR, CDR2 SFDVKD.

The chain is built from TRBV30 and TRBJ1-1; no firm D call. Between the trimmed V and J ends, which lost 2 bases and 2 bases, there was a span of 6 bases. The CDR3 totals 12 residues. The germline gives CDR1 GTSNPN, CDR2 SVGIG (reference sequence). The CDR3 nucleotides read TGTGCCTGGAGTACAGCCAACACTGAAGCTTTCTTT. It yields the protein CAWSTANTEAFF.

The chain joins TRBV2 to TRBJ2-5; 7 bases are shared with TRBD1. The CDR3 is 12 amino acids. With 8 bases clipped from V and 5 bases from J, the junction kept 5 bases outside the gene matches. The germline V gene has CDR1 SNHLY and CDR2 FYNNEI. As DNA, the CDR3 is TGTGCCAGCGGCGGCAGGGGGGAGACCCAGTACTTC. Amino acid sequence: CASGGRGETQYF. The whole variable domain, filled in from reference TRBV2 and TRBJ2-5, reads EPEVTQTPSHQVTQMGQEVILRCVPISNHLYFYWYRQILGQKVEFLVSFYNNEISEKSEIFDDQFSVERPDGSNFTLKIRSTKLEDSAMYFCASGGRGETQYFGPGTRLLVL.

The rearrangement links TRBV10-1 to TRBJ1-1; possible D gene TRBD1, 5 bases. Germline CDR1 reads WNHNN; CDR2 reads SYGVQD (reference sequence). Trimming took 0 bases from V and 0 from J, leaving 17 bases between them. CDR3 length: 18 amino acids. CDR3 nucleotides: TGCGCCAGCAGTGAGTCAGACGAAGACTGGGGCATGAACACTGAAGCTTTCTTT. It yields the protein CASSESDEDWGMNTEAFF.

The chain carries TRBV3-1 (or the pseudogene TRBV3-2) and TRBJ2-6, with D possibly TRBD2 on 5 matching bases. With 3 bases removed from V and 0 bases from J, the gap between germline ends came to 21 bases. Germline-derived CDR1 and CDR2 are LGHDT and YNNKEL (reference sequence). The CDR3 length is 20 residues. The CDR3 DNA reads as TGTGCCAGCAGCCACCTGGCGAGGGCCGGGTTCCGCTCTGGGGCCAACGTCCTGACTTTC. It codes for CASSHLARAGFRSGANVLTF.

The table lists this clone with a few counts. This chain joins TRBV19 and TRBJ1-6; no firm D call. The CDR3 has 15 residues. CDR1 LNHDA and CDR2 SQIVND come from the germline V gene (reference sequence). Trimming shortened V by 6 bases and J by 0 bases, and 9 bases separated the two germline ends. The CDR3 here is CASRARSSYNSPLHF. CDR3 nucleotides: TGTGCCAGTAGGGCCCGGAGCTCCTATAATTCACCCCTCCACTTT. Full variable domain (rest looked up from reference TRBV19 and TRBJ1-6): DGGITQSPKYLFRKEGQNVTLSCEQNLNHDAMYWYRQDPGQGLRLIYYSQIVNDFQKGDIAEGYSVSREKKESFPLTVTSAQKNPTAFYLCASRARSSYNSPLHFGNGTRLTVT.

The CDR3, as DNA: TGTGCCAGCACCCCCCGGGGATTTTCATCTGGCTACACCTTC. Translated: CASTPRGFSSGYTF. V and J are TRBV27 and TRBJ1-2; D unresolved. Germline-derived CDR1 and CDR2 are MNHEY and SMNVEV (reference sequence). The CDR3 consists of 14 residues. The V and J ends lost 7 bases and 7 bases respectively, with 19 bases between them.

V usage is TRBV18 and J usage is TRBJ1-1; D perhaps matches TRBD1 (6 bases). V lost 8 bases to trimming and J lost 2 bases, with 12 bases between them. This CDR3 spans 13 amino acids. Germline CDR1 and CDR2: KGHSH and LQKENI. The CDR3 protein is CASQKTGNTEAFF. The CDR3 region has the DNA TGTGCCAGCCAAAAGACAGGAAACACTGAAGCTTTCTTT.

The genes are TRBV3-1 (or the pseudogene TRBV3-2) and TRBJ1-1, with a possible D match to TRBD1 (6 bases). CDR3 length: 14 residues. Germline CDR1 is LGHDT and CDR2 is YNNKEL (reference sequence). V lost 4 bases and J 0 bases, leaving 9 bases between the germline ends. CDR3 DNA sequence: TGTGCCAGCAGCCGCCGGGACATGAACACTGAAGCTTTCTTT. Amino acids: CASSRRDMNTEAFF.

The chain employs TRBV4-3 and TRBJ2-1; D possibly corresponds to TRBD2 (5 bases). This CDR3 region has 16 residues. Germline V CDR1 and CDR2: LGHNA, YSLEER. Trimming left V 5 bases short and J 8 bases short, with 22 bases between. CDR3 in DNA: TGCGCCAGCAGCTCGAAGATAGGGAGAACAATCGATGAGCAGTTCTTC. As protein: CASSSKIGRTIDEQFF.

V gene TRBV6-5 combines with J gene TRBJ1-6; D not resolved. The CDR3 extends over 15 amino acids. V lost 7 bases to trimming and J lost 3 bases, with 13 bases between them. Germline CDR1 and CDR2: MNHEY and SVGAGI. The CDR3 loop is CASTVGVNYNSPLHF. The CDR3 DNA follows: TGTGCCAGCACCGTCGGGGTGAACTATAATTCACCCCTCCACTTT.

The V call is TRBV27, the J call TRBJ2-1, with 9 bases lining up with TRBD2. CDR1 MNHEY and CDR2 SMNVEV come from the germline V gene (reference sequence). V was clipped by 4 bases and J by 1 base; unmatched bases: 5. The CDR3 runs 16 residues. CDR3 residues: CASSSIAGASYNEQFF. The CDR3 nucleotides read TGTGCCAGCAGTTCTATAGCGGGGGCATCCTACAATGAGCAGTTCTTC.

V and J are TRBV30 and TRBJ1-6; D is possibly TRBD1 (5 bases). Germline values: CDR1 GTSNPN, CDR2 SVGIG (reference sequence). CDR3 length: 13 amino acids. Trimming left V 7 bases short and J 0 bases short, with 7 bases between. In DNA form, the CDR3 reads TGTGCCTCGACAGTCTCCTATAATTCACCCCTCCACTTT. Translated, it gives CASTVSYNSPLHF.

The rearrangement uses TRBV30 and TRBJ2-7, with D tentatively TRBD2 (6 bases). Trimming shortened V by 3 bases and J by 6 bases, and 9 bases separated the two germline ends. The CDR3 sequence is 11 residues long. Germline V gene sequence: CDR1 GTSNPN, CDR2 SVGIG (reference sequence). CDR3 region: CAWSGGAEQYF. CDR3 nucleotides: TGTGCCTGGAGCGGGGGTGCCGAGCAGTACTTC.

The genes are TRBV30 and TRBJ2-2; 8 nucleotides agree with TRBD1. The CDR3 sequence is 14 residues long. The germline V gene has CDR1 GTSNPN and CDR2 SVGIG (reference sequence). The V segment lost 0 bases and the J segment 6 bases; nucleotides outside the gene matches: 3. The DNA of the CDR3 is TGTGCCTGGAGTGTTCAGGGGGCGCCCGGGGAGCTGTTTTTT. This encodes CAWSVQGAPGELFF. Complete variable domain (other parts from reference TRBV30 and TRBJ2-2): SQTIHQWPATLVQPVGSPLSLECTVEGTSNPNLYWYRQAAGRGLQLLFYSVGIGQISSEVPQNLSASRPQDRQFILSSKKLLLSDSGFYLCAWSVQGAPGELFFGEGSRLTVL.

The genes are TRBV19 and TRBJ1-2; the match to TRBD1 covers 9 bases. Germline V gives CDR1 LNHDA, CDR2 SQIVND (reference sequence). Trimming took 8 bases from V and 6 from J; bases not matched to a gene: 7. The CDR3 contains 13 residues. CDR3 sequence reads: CASFTGTGNGYTF. In nucleotides, the CDR3 is TGTGCCAGTTTTACCGGGACAGGGAATGGCTACACCTTC.

The chain is built from TRBV15 and TRBJ2-2; 10 bases align to TRBD2. The CDR3 extends over 16 amino acids. The V gene's germline CDR1 is LNHNV and CDR2 YYDKDF (reference sequence). V trimming: 1 base; J trimming: 3 bases; junction bases outside the gene matches: 2. CDR3 amino acids: CATSRGTSGYTGELFF. The CDR3 DNA is TGTGCCACCAGCAGAGGGACTAGCGGATACACCGGGGAGCTGTTTTTT.

This clone appeared a few times. The CDR3 bases are TGTGCCAGCAGCCTTTGGGGGACAGGGGATGAAAAACTGTTTTTT. It encodes CASSLWGTGDEKLFF. The rearrangement joins TRBV6-2 or TRBV6-3 to TRBJ1-4, with 10 bases aligning to TRBD1. With 6 bases clipped from V and 6 bases from J, the junction kept 7 bases outside the gene matches. Per the germline V gene, CDR1 is MNHEY and CDR2 is SVGEGT. CDR3 length: 15 amino acids.